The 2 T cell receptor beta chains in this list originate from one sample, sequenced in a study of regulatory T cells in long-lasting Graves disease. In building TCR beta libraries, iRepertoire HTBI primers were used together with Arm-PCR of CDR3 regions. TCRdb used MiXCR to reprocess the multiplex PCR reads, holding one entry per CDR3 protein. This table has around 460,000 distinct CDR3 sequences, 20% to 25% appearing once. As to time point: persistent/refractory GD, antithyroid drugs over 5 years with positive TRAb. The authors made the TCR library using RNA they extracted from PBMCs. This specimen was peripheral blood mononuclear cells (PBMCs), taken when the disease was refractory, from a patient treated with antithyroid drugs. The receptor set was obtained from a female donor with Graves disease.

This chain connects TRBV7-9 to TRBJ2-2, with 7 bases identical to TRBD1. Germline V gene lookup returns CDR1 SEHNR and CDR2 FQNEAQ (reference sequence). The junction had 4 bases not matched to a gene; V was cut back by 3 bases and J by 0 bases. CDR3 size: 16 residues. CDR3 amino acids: CASSFEDRTNTGELFF. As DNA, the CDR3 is TGTGCCAGCAGCTTCGAGGACAGGACGAACACCGGGGAGCTGTTTTTT. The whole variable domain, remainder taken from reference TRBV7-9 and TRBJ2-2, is DTGVSQNPRHKITKRGQNVTFRCDPISEHNRLYWYRQTLGQGPEFLTYFQNEAQLEKSRLLSDRFSAERPKGSFSTLEIQRTEQGDSAMYLCASSFEDRTNTGELFFGEGSRLTVL.

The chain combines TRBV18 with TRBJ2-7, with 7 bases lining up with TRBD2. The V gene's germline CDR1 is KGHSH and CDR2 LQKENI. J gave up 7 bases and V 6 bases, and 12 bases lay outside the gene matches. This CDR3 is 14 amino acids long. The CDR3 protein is CASSQEGGRREQYF. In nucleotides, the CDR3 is TGTGCCAGCTCCCAAGAGGGCGGGAGAAGGGAGCAGTACTTC.